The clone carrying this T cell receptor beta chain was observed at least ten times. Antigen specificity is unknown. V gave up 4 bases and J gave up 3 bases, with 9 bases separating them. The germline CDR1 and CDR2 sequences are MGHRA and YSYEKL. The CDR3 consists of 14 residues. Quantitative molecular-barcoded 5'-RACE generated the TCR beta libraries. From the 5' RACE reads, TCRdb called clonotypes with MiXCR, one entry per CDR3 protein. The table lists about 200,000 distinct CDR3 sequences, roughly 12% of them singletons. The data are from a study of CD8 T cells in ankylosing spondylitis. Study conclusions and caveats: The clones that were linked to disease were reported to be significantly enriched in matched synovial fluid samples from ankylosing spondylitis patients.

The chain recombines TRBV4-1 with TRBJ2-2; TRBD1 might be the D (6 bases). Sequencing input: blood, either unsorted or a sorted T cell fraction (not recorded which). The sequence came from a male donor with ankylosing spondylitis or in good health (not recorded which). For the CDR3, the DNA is TGCGCCAGCAGCCTGGACAGAGACACCGGGGAGCTGTTTTTT. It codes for CASSLDRDTGELFF.